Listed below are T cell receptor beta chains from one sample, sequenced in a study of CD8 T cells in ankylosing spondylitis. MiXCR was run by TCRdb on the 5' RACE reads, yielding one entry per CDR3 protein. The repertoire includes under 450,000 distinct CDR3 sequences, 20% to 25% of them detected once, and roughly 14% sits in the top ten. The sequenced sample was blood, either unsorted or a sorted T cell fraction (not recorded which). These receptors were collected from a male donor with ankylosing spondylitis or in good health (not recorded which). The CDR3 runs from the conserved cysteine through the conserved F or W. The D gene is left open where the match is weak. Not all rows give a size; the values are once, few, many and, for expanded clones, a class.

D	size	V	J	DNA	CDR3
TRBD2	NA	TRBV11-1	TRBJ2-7	TGTGCCAGCAGCCCCGGGACTAGCGGGGGCCTGAGCTCCTACGAGCAGTACTTC	CASSPGTSGGLSSYEQYF
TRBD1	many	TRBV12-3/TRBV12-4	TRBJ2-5	TGTGCCAGCAGTCCCCGGACAGGGGACCAAGAGACCCAGTACTTC	CASSPRTGDQETQYF
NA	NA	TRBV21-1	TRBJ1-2	TGTGCCATGCCAATAAACGACAGGGTATGGAAGTCTAACTATGGCTACACCTTC	CAMPINDRVWKSNYGYTF
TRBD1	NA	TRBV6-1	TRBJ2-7	TGTGCCAGCAGTGAAGGATTTGGGGACAGGGGCCACGAGCAGTACTTC	CASSEGFGDRGHEQYF
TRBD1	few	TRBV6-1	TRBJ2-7	TGTGCCAGCAGTGAAGGACCGGGACAGATCTACGAGCAGTACTTC	CASSEGPGQIYEQYF
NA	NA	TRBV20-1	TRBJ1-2	TGCAGTGCTAGAGATCTCAGTAACTATGGCTACACCTTC	CSARDLSNYGYTF
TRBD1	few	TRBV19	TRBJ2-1	TGTGCCAGCACGGGACAGGGGGTCAATGAGCAGTTCTTC	CASTGQGVNEQFF
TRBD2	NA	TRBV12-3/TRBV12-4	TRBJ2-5	TGTGCCAGCACCCCAGCGGGGGGGCTTGGGGAGACCCAGTACTTC	CASTPAGGLGETQYF
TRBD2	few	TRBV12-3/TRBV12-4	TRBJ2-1	TGTGCCAGCAGTGGAGCGGGGGGGCCAGCTACAACTGAGCAGTTCTTC	CASSGAGGPATTEQFF
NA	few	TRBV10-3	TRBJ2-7	TGTGCCATCACCCCAGGTGTAGGGAGCGAGCAGTACTTC	CAITPGVGSEQYF
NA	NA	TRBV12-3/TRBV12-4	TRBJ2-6	TGTGCCAGCAGCAACCTAGAAGGAGGGGCCAACGTCCTGACTTTC	CASSNLEGGANVLTF
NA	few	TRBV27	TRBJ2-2	TGTGCCAGCAGTTTATGGACCGGGGAGCTGTTTTTT	CASSLWTGELFF
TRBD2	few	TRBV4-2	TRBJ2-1	TGTGCCAGCAGCCTAGGGACTAGCGGGGGGGCCGGCTACAATGAGCAGTTCTTC	CASSLGTSGGAGYNEQFF
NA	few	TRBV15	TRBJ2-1	TGTGCCACCAGCAGAGATCAGGGTTTGGGCAATGAGCAGTTCTTC	CATSRDQGLGNEQFF
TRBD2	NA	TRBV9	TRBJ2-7	TGTGCCAGCAGCGCGAGGGCGGGGGACGAGCAGTACTTC	CASSARAGDEQYF
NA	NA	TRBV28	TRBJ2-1	TGTGCCAGCAGTTTACGAGGGGAACTCGGAAATGAGCAGTTCTTC	CASSLRGELGNEQFF
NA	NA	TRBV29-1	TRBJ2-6	TGCAGCGTCACAGACTATCCCGGGGCCAACGTCCTGACTTTC	CSVTDYPGANVLTF
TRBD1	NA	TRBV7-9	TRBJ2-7	TGTGCCAGCAGCCCCGGACAGGGGACATCCGAGCAGTACTTC	CASSPGQGTSEQYF
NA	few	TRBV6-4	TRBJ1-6	TGTGCCAGCAAGGGGGACCTCGACGGCTCACCCCTCCACTTT	CASKGDLDGSPLHF
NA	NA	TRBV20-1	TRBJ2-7	TGCAGTGCTAGTGACCAGGAGACGTCCTACGAGCAGTACTTC	CSASDQETSYEQYF
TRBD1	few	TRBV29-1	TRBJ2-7	TGCAGCGTTATGGGACAGGGGCGCATCTACGAGCAGTACTTC	CSVMGQGRIYEQYF
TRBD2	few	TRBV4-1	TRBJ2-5	TGCGCCAGCAGCTCCCGACTAGCGGGGGGCCAAGAGACCCAGTACTTC	CASSSRLAGGQETQYF
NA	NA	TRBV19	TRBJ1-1	TGTGCCAGTAGTATACATAGCGCCACTGAAGCTTTCTTT	CASSIHSATEAFF
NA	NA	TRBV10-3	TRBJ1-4	TGTGCCATCAGTGAGGATTCGGCAGACGGGCTGTTTTTT	CAISEDSADGLFF
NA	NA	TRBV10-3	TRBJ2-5	TGTGCCATCGGTTCAGGTCAACTCCAAGAGACCCAGTACTTC	CAIGSGQLQETQYF
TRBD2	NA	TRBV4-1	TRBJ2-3	TGCGCCAGCAGCCCGCCCTTAGCGGGGGGGCAAGATACGCAGTATTTT	CASSPPLAGGQDTQYF
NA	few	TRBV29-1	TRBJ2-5	TGCAGCGCCGAGTCGGATTACCAAGAGACCCAGTACTTC	CSAESDYQETQYF
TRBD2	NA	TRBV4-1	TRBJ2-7	TGCGCCAGCAGCCAAGATCGTGGTAGCGGGGGTTTCTACGAGCAGTACTTC	CASSQDRGSGGFYEQYF
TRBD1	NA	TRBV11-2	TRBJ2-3	TGTGACAGCAGCTTACAGGGGGGATCAGATACGCAGTATTTT	CDSSLQGGSDTQYF
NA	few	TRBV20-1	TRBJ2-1	TGCAGTGCGGTGACCCGAGGCGATGAGCAGTTCTTC	CSAVTRGDEQFF
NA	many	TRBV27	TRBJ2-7	TGTGCCAGCAGCCTTACAGGGACCGTCTACGAGCAGTACTTC	CASSLTGTVYEQYF
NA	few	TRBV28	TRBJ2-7	TGTGCCAGCCGTGATGCCTACGAGCAGTACTTC	CASRDAYEQYF
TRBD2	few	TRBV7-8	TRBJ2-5	TGTGCCAGCAGCGCGCCGGGGCTAGCGGGGGGGCCTGGAGAAGAGACCCAGTACTTC	CASSAPGLAGGPGEETQYF
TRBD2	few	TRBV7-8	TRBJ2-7	TGTGCCAGCAGCCTCCGGCGGGGGAGCCCGACCTACGAGCAGTACTTC	CASSLRRGSPTYEQYF
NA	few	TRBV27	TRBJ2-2	TGTGCCAGCAGTTTATTATTGAACACCGGGGAGCTGTTTTTT	CASSLLLNTGELFF
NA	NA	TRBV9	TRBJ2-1	TGTGCCAGCAGCGTAACCCTGGGGGACAATGAGCAGTTCTTC	CASSVTLGDNEQFF
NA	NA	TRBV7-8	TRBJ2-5	TGTGCCAGCAGCTGGGACGTAAACCAAGAGACCCAGTACTTC	CASSWDVNQETQYF
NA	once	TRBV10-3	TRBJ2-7	TGTGCCATCAGTGATATCAGTAGAGGGGGGACCCACCCGGGCGTAGCGGAGCAGTACTTC	CAISDISRGGTHPGVAEQYF
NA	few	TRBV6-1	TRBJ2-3	TGTGCCAGCAGTGAATGGGGGACAGATACGCAGTATTTT	CASSEWGTDTQYF
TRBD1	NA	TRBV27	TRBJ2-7	TGTGCCAGCAGAGCCTTCCGGGACAGTGGCTCCTACGAGCAGTACTTC	CASRAFRDSGSYEQYF
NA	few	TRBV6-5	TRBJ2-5	TGTGCCAGCAGTTACTCACTAGGCAGGGCGGAGACCCAGTACTTC	CASSYSLGRAETQYF
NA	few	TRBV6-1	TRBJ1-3	TGTGCCAGCAGGCCTCAGGGTTCCGGAAACACCATATATTTT	CASRPQGSGNTIYF
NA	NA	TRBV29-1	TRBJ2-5	TGCAGCACGGGACAGAGGGGGGTCGTGGAGACCCAGTACTTC	CSTGQRGVVETQYF
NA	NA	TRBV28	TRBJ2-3	TGTGCCAGCAGTTTATTTCCCGCCGGGGGCACAGATACGCAGTATTTT	CASSLFPAGGTDTQYF
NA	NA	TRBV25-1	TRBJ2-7	TGTGCCAGCAGTGAAAACGGGGCCACCTACGAGCAGTACTTC	CASSENGATYEQYF
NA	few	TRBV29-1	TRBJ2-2	TGCAGCGTTGAGTTAGGTCCCGGGGAGCTGTTTTTT	CSVELGPGELFF
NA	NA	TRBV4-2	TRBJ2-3	TGTGCCAGCAGCCAACTCACCGGGGAGGACACAGATACGCAGTATTTT	CASSQLTGEDTDTQYF
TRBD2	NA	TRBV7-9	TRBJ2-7	TGTGCCAGCGGACCGACCCTAGCGGGGGGGAAAGGTCTCATCTACGAGCAGTACTTC	CASGPTLAGGKGLIYEQYF
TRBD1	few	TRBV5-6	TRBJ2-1	TGTGCCAGCAGCTTGAGGGGGCAACAGTTCTTC	CASSLRGQQFF
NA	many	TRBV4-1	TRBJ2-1	TGCGCCAGCAGCCAAGATCGCGCAAACTACAATGAGCAGTTCTTC	CASSQDRANYNEQFF
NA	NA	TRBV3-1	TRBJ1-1	TGTGCCAGCAGCCACCTCACAGGTCACACTGAAGCTTTCTTT	CASSHLTGHTEAFF
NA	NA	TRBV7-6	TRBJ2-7	TGTGCCAGCAGTTCAGGACGGAGCTCCTACGAGCAGTACTTC	CASSSGRSSYEQYF
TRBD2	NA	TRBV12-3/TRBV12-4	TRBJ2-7	TGTGCCAGCAGTCGACTAGCCAGCGAGCAGTACTTC	CASSRLASEQYF